One and the same sample provided the 23 T cell receptor beta chains below, sequenced in a study of chemoradiotherapy in HPV16-positive cancers. The assay was immunoSEQ multiplex PCR, and TCRdb's table has in-frame clones only and misses some. The sample holds fewer than 9,500 clones; approximately 74% are singletons and the top ten take approximately 16%. This specimen was tumor tissue, taken from a patient who underwent chemoradiotherapy. The receptors were sampled from a human donor with HPV-associated anogenital cancer.

The chain links TRBV6-5 to TRBJ1-1, with TRBD1 identical over 12 bases. V shed 2 bases, J shed 12 bases, and the junction held 7 bases outside the gene matches. The germline CDR1 and CDR2 sequences are MNHEY and SVGAGI. The CDR3 covers 14 residues. The CDR3 here is CASSYRGTGGQSFF. In DNA form, the CDR3 reads TGTGCCAGCAGTTACCGAGGGACAGGGGGCCAATCTTTCTTT.

The V call is TRBV9, the J call TRBJ2-6; the match to TRBD1 covers 10 bases. This CDR3 has 19 amino acids. V was pared by 0 bases and J by 0 bases, with 6 bases of the junction left unmatched. Germline V gene sequence: CDR1 SGDLS, CDR2 YYNGEE. Here the CDR3 reads CASSVASDRGDSGANVLTF. The CDR3 DNA reads as TGTGCCAGCAGCGTAGCTTCGGACAGGGGGGACTCTGGGGCCAACGTCCTGACTTTC.

The rearrangement joins TRBV23-1 to TRBJ2-7; either TRBD1 or TRBD2 may fit D (5 bases each). TRBV23-1 is classed as an ORF, of uncertain function. The V gene lost 3 bases and the J gene lost 0 bases, with 15 bases spanning the gap. The CDR3 loop spans 16 amino acids. The CDR3 reads CASSHNRGACSYEQYF. In nucleotides, the CDR3 is TGCGCCAGCAGTCATAATCGGGGCGCCTGCTCCTACGAGCAGTACTTC.

This chain links TRBV10-2 with TRBJ1-5; D unresolved. The ends were cut back, 3 bases at V and 7 bases at J, with 13 bases in the middle. The CDR3 has 14 residues. Per the germline V gene, CDR1 is WSHSY and CDR2 is SAAADI. Here the CDR3 DNA reads TGCGCCAGCAGTGACGGTATTAACTCCCAGCCCCAGCATTTT. Translated, it gives CASSDGINSQPQHF.

The CDR3 is CASRPGTDSYEQYF. The CDR3 DNA sequence: TGTGCCAGCAGACCCGGGACGGACTCCTACGAGCAGTACTTC. The chain carries TRBV7-9 and TRBJ2-7; D may match TRBD1 or TRBD2 (5 bases each). The CDR3 has 14 residues. CDR1 is SEHNR, CDR2 FQNEAQ, per germline (reference sequence). The germline V and J ends were trimmed by 6 bases and 0 bases, with 12 bases remaining between them.

The rearrangement uses TRBV11-3 and TRBJ2-3; 8 nucleotides line up with TRBD1. Germline CDR1 SGHNT, CDR2 YENEEA. With 3 bases clipped from V and 2 bases from J, the junction kept 4 bases outside the gene matches. This CDR3 comprises 15 residues. This CDR3 is CASSLDRAYTDTQYF. CDR3 coding DNA: TGTGCCAGCAGCTTGGACAGGGCCTACACAGATACGCAGTATTTT.

This clone was recorded only once. V and J are TRBV2 and TRBJ1-3; 7 bases align to TRBD1. V dropped 6 bases and J dropped 10; count of bases not matched to a gene: 12. Germline CDR1 is SNHLY and CDR2 is FYNNEI. This CDR3 has 14 amino acids. The CDR3 loop reads CASRTPTGINTIYF. CDR3 bases: TGTGCCAGCAGAACCCCGACAGGGATCAATACCATATATTTT.

The V gene is TRBV7-3, the J gene TRBJ1-5; D ambiguous. The germline V and J ends were trimmed by 1 base and 3 bases, with 16 bases remaining between them. The germline gives CDR1 SGHTA, CDR2 FQGTGA. The CDR3 sequence is 17 residues long. CDR3 sequence: CASSLSSWQDINQPQHF. DNA of the CDR3: TGTGCCAGCAGCTTAAGTTCATGGCAGGATATCAATCAGCCCCAGCATTTT.

The rearrangement links TRBV13 to TRBJ2-5, with 9 bases lining up with TRBD1. V lost 1 base to trimming and J lost 2 bases; unmatched junction nucleotides: 8. From germline, CDR1 is PRHDT and CDR2 FYEKMQ (reference sequence). CDR3 length equals 17 residues. The CDR3 loop reads CASSLAADRGSQETQYF. The CDR3 DNA sequence: TGTGCCAGCAGCTTAGCCGCGGACAGGGGATCTCAAGAGACCCAGTACTTC.

The rearrangement uses TRBV29-1 and TRBJ1-4; D ambiguous. Germline CDR1 SQVTM, CDR2 ANQGSEA. This CDR3 has 13 amino acids. V was cut by 3 bases and J by 1 base, with 6 bases left in between. CDR3 region: CSVDGGTNEKLFF. CDR3 coding DNA: TGCAGCGTTGACGGCGGAACTAATGAAAAACTGTTTTTT.

This sequence joins TRBV10-3 and TRBJ1-2; possible D gene TRBD1, 5 bases. There are 12 residues in the CDR3. Germline lookup yields CDR1 ENHRY and CDR2 SYGVKD. Trimming pared 11 bases from V and 1 base from J, leaving 11 bases between. CDR3 residues: CARREVNYGYTF. The CDR3, as DNA: TGTGCCCGCAGGGAGGTTAACTATGGCTACACCTTC.

The chain recombines TRBV5-5 with TRBJ1-5; 7 nucleotides agree with TRBD1. The CDR3 sequence is 17 residues long. V lost 0 bases and J lost 0; bases outside the gene matches: 6. Germline values: CDR1 SGHKS, CDR2 YYEKEE (reference sequence). CDR3 in DNA: TGTGCCAGCAGCTTGGATCCGACAGGGAATAGCAATCAGCCCCAGCATTTT. This gives the protein CASSLDPTGNSNQPQHF.

J is TRBJ2-7 and V is TRBV27; 9 nucleotides align to TRBD1. V shed 0 bases and J 3 bases; nucleotides not matched to a gene: 9. The germline CDR1 and CDR2 sequences are MNHEY and SMNVEV (reference sequence). CDR3 length: 17 residues. The CDR3 DNA sequence: TGTGCCAGCAGTTTATCCTTCCGGGACAGGGTAAACTACGAGCAGTACTTC. Protein: CASSLSFRDRVNYEQYF.

The CDR3: CASSLWGWQPQHF. The CDR3 nucleotides read TGCGCCAGCAGCTTGTGGGGCTGGCAGCCCCAGCATTTT. This sequence joins TRBV5-1 and TRBJ1-5; tentative D call: TRBD1 (5 bases). Germline V gene sequence: CDR1 SGHRS, CDR2 YFSETQ. Deletions cut 1 base from V and 7 bases from J, with 9 bases between. The CDR3 runs to 13 residues.

V gene TRBV6-6 combines with J gene TRBJ1-5; D gene ambiguous. The CDR3 sequence is 15 residues long. Trimming took 1 base from V and 4 from J, leaving 11 bases between them. Germline lookup yields CDR1 MNHNY and CDR2 SVGAGI (reference sequence). CDR3 region: CASSYYEGGNQPQHF. CDR3 DNA sequence: TGTGCCAGCAGTTACTACGAAGGAGGGAATCAGCCCCAGCATTTT.

The rearrangement uses TRBV19 and TRBJ2-2, with D perhaps TRBD1 or TRBD2 (5 bases each). Looked up from germline, CDR1 is LNHDA and CDR2 is SQIVND (reference sequence). This CDR3 contains 15 residues. Deletions cut 6 bases from V and 8 bases from J, with 19 bases between. The CDR3 is CASSIVAGSGGELFF. The CDR3, as DNA: TGTGCCAGTAGCATTGTGGCAGGGAGTGGAGGGGAGCTGTTTTTT.

The genes are TRBV29-1 and TRBJ2-7; D is possibly TRBD2 (5 bases). Trimming cost V 0 bases and J 7 bases, with 10 bases left between them. The CDR3 consists of 12 residues. The germline V gene has CDR1 SQVTM and CDR2 ANQGSEA. CDR3 residues: CSVEEGQREQYF. As DNA, the CDR3 is TGCAGCGTTGAAGAGGGCCAGCGGGAGCAGTACTTC.

This chain uses TRBV6-5 with TRBJ1-1; perhaps TRBD1 as D (5 bases). Germline V CDR1 and CDR2: MNHEY, SVGAGI. Trimming took off 10 bases at V and 0 bases at J, with 12 bases between the two ends. The CDR3 sequence is 13 residues long. The CDR3 nucleotides read TGTGCCACGGGACGGGCAATGAACACTGAAGCTTTCTTT. This sequence encodes CATGRAMNTEAFF.

J is TRBJ2-1 and V is TRBV10-3, with TRBD1 identical over 8 bases. CDR1 ENHRY and CDR2 SYGVKD come from the germline V gene. The CDR3 sequence is 15 residues long. The ends lost 6 bases at V and 0 bases at J; junction bases unmatched: 4. CDR3 amino acids: CAIRGTGGSYNEQFF. In nucleotides, the CDR3 is TGTGCCATCAGAGGAACAGGGGGCTCCTACAATGAGCAGTTCTTC.

The chain employs TRBV5-4 and TRBJ1-3; D is unresolved. Trimming stripped 2 bases from V and 0 bases from J, with 3 bases between. This CDR3 has 13 residues. Germline lookup yields CDR1 SGHNT and CDR2 YYREEE (reference sequence). The CDR3 DNA sequence: TGTGCCAGCAGCTTTGTCTCTGGAAACACCATATATTTT. Translating gives CASSFVSGNTIYF.

This sequence joins TRBV5-6 and TRBJ2-5; D unresolved. The germline CDR1 and CDR2 sequences are SGHDT and YYEEEE. V lost 1 base, J lost 5 bases, and 15 bases lay in between. The CDR3 is 15 residues long. CDR3 in DNA: TGTGCCAGCAGCTTGAATGTGGCAGGCAGCGAGACCCAGTACTTC. Encoded protein: CASSLNVAGSETQYF.

There are a few counts of this clone. The gene calls are TRBV21-1 and TRBJ1-2; the DNA was not compared with TRBD1, the D call given in the table. TRBV21-1 is labeled a pseudogene. The CDR3 is made up of 14 amino acids. CDR3 residues: CASSKRVRGHGYTF. The CDR3 region has the DNA TGTGCCAGCAGCAAACGCGTCAGGGGGCATGGCTACACCTTC.

The rearrangement joins TRBV7-9 to TRBJ2-1; perhaps TRBD1 as D (6 bases). Germline CDR1 and CDR2: SEHNR and FQNEAQ (reference sequence). CDR3 size: 13 residues. Trimming stripped 8 bases from V and 4 bases from J, with 12 bases between. CDR3 in amino acids: CASQKDRYNEQFF. Written as DNA, the CDR3 is TGTGCCAGCCAAAAAGACAGGTACAATGAGCAGTTCTTC.